The clone carrying this TCR beta chain occurred many times. Its antigen remains unidentified. The CDR3 covers 13 residues. The germline gives CDR1 MNHEY, CDR2 SVGAGI. V gave up 0 bases and J gave up 5 bases, with 7 bases separating them. This specimen comes from a study of CD8 T cells in ankylosing spondylitis. Via MiXCR, TCRdb re-called the 5' RACE reads, giving one row per CDR3 protein. The table shows approximately 190,000 distinct CDR3 sequences, with 10% to 15% occurring only once. The study, taken as a whole, reports: Significantly higher representation of disease-linked clones was reported for matched ankylosing spondylitis synovial fluid.

Sequenced material: blood, either unsorted or a sorted T cell fraction (not recorded which). The genes are TRBV6-5 and TRBJ1-2; D is undetermined. The sequence was collected from a female donor with ankylosing spondylitis or in good health (not recorded which). The CDR3 DNA reads as TGTGCCAGCAGTTACTCGACCGAATATGGCTACACCTTC. This sequence encodes CASSYSTEYGYTF.